This TCR beta chain was identified during a study of blood T cell repertoires in COVID-19. Background on the study: Acute and convalescent COVID-19 specimens originated in the United States, Italy and Spain. PBMCs, B-cell-depleted T cells, or T cells provided the cDNA or gDNA that made up the material.

In the study's own analysis: Estimation of nucleated cell counts was performed using reference gene primer amplification. Sequencing was performed with immunoSEQ multiplex PCR; in TCRdb, only in-frame clones are kept and a portion is missing. The DNA was the basis for D and trimming; V, J and clone size are from that table. The sample consists of roughly 230,000 clones, 84% of them appearing once. The CDR3 has 15 residues. Germline V gene lookup returns CDR1 SGHRS and CDR2 YFSETQ. Trimming pared 0 bases from V and 4 bases from J, leaving 13 bases between. Sequenced: peripheral blood. The TCR sequence derives from a man aged 45-65 years with acute or convalescent COVID-19. The J gene is TRBJ1-1, the V gene TRBV5-1, with D perhaps TRBD1 (5 bases). CDR3: CASSLDRIGFTEAFF. As DNA, the CDR3 is TGCGCCAGCAGCTTGGACAGGATAGGATTCACTGAAGCTTTCTTT.